The 15 T cell receptor beta chains below were found in one sample sequenced in a study of cytomegalovirus exposure and HLA in healthy donors. With 60 Vbeta and 13 Jbeta primers, the PCR was carried out. TCRdb's table, derived via immunoSEQ multiplex PCR, lists solely in-frame clones and lacks some. The repertoire consists of about 140,000 clones, with 70% to 90% occurring once and the leading ten covering more than 0.5%. Sequencing used PBMCs. Receptor source: a woman aged 40 to 50 in good health and CMV-seronegative.

This rearrangement joins TRBV5-1 to TRBJ1-4, with D uncertain. The germline V and J ends were trimmed by 0 bases and 4 bases, with 10 bases remaining between them. The CDR3 totals 15 residues. CDR1 and CDR2 from the germline V gene are SGHRS and YFSETQ. The CDR3 DNA sequence: TGCGCCAGCAGCTTGGCGGGAGCCCATAATGAAAAACTGTTTTTT. Its translation: CASSLAGAHNEKLFF.

The chain joins TRBV7-2 to TRBJ2-2; maybe TRBD1 (6 bases). This CDR3 spans 15 amino acids. CDR1 and CDR2 (germline): SGHTA, FQGNSA. Trimming shortened V by 3 bases and J by 5 bases, and 13 bases separated the two germline ends. In DNA, the CDR3 is TGTGCCAGCAGCTTCCGGGACACCCGGACCGGGGAGCTGTTTTTT. Translation: CASSFRDTRTGELFF.

The V gene is TRBV6-1, the J gene TRBJ2-7; tentatively, D is TRBD2 (7 bases). With 8 bases removed from V and 5 bases from J, the gap between germline ends came to 19 bases. The germline V gene encodes CDR1 MNHNS and CDR2 SASEGT. This CDR3 is built from 14 residues. CDR3 sequence (DNA): TGTGCCAGCTGTAGTCCGGGGGGCCAGGACGAGCAGTACTTC. It is translated as CASCSPGGQDEQYF.

V and J are TRBV5-4 and TRBJ2-5; D perhaps matches TRBD1 (6 bases). CDR3 length equals 16 residues. The germline V gene has CDR1 SGHNT and CDR2 YYREEE (reference sequence). The V and J ends lost 3 bases and 1 base respectively, with 16 bases between them. The CDR3, as DNA: TGTGCCAGCAGCTCGCCTGCCAGGGGTCGCCAAGAGACCCAGTACTTC. The encoded protein is CASSSPARGRQETQYF.

This clone was observed a few times. The chain joins TRBV6-4 to TRBJ2-1; D gene uncertain. The V gene lost 4 bases and the J gene lost 0 bases, with 4 bases spanning the gap. Looked up from germline, CDR1 is MRHNA and CDR2 is SNTAGT. This CDR3 has 13 residues. The CDR3 DNA follows: TGTGCCAGCAGTGTAAACTCCTACAATGAGCAGTTCTTC. It yields the protein CASSVNSYNEQFF.

The CDR3 is CASHGGVNQPQHF. In DNA form, the CDR3 reads TGTGCCAGTCACGGGGGGGTCAATCAGCCCCAGCATTTT. The chain uses TRBV18 and TRBJ1-5; weak D call: TRBD1 (5 bases). Trimming left V 9 bases short and J 3 bases short, with 12 bases between. Per germline, CDR1 KGHSH and CDR2 LQKENI. This CDR3 has 13 amino acids.

In its sample, this clone was seen a few times. V gene TRBV18 combines with J gene TRBJ2-2; 9 bases are shared with TRBD2. Germline V CDR1 and CDR2: KGHSH, LQKENI. After removal of 3 bases from V and 7 bases from J, the junction contained 6 bases not matched to a gene. CDR3 size: 15 residues. The CDR3 DNA reads TGTGCCAGCTCACCGGGACTAGCCGGGATCGGGGAGCTGTTTTTT. Amino acids: CASSPGLAGIGELFF.

The chain recombines TRBV29-1 with TRBJ2-1; no reliable D call. Germline CDR1 reads SQVTM; CDR2 reads ANQGSEA. Trimming stripped 3 bases from V and 4 bases from J, with 19 bases between. The CDR3 spans 16 residues. This CDR3 is CSVDNPLSSTYNEQFF. The CDR3 DNA follows: TGCAGCGTTGATAATCCCCTTTCGAGCACTTACAATGAGCAGTTCTTC.

V usage is TRBV7-9 and J usage is TRBJ2-1, with 10 bases aligning to TRBD2. The CDR3 is 16 amino acids. J was trimmed by 7 bases and V by 8 bases; bases with no gene match: 14. Germline CDR1 SEHNR, CDR2 FQNEAQ (reference sequence). CDR3 amino acids: CASRPTLAGVENEQFF. The CDR3 coding sequence is TGTGCCAGCCGCCCAACCCTAGCGGGAGTGGAGAATGAGCAGTTCTTC. Full variable domain (missing parts from reference TRBV7-9 and TRBJ2-1): DTGVSQNPRHKITKRGQNVTFRCDPISEHNRLYWYRQTLGQGPEFLTYFQNEAQLEKSRLLSDRFSAERPKGSFSTLEIQRTEQGDSAMYLCASRPTLAGVENEQFFGPGTRLTVL.

In nucleotides, the CDR3 is TGTGCCAGCAGTGCCGGAGGGCCTAGGAACATTCAGTACTTC. Translated: CASSAGGPRNIQYF. The chain has TRBV6-1 and TRBJ2-4; tentative D call: TRBD2 (6 bases). This CDR3 comprises 14 residues. V lost 4 bases and J lost 7, with 14 bases in between. The germline gives CDR1 MNHNS, CDR2 SASEGT.

The chain has TRBV11-2 and TRBJ2-7; D gene uncertain. CDR3 size: 13 residues. In germline, CDR1 is SGHAT, CDR2 FQNNGV. Between the trimmed V and J ends, which lost 1 base and 6 bases, there was a span of 10 bases. CDR3 region: CASSLGVQFEQYF. The CDR3 coding sequence is TGTGCCAGCAGCTTAGGAGTACAGTTCGAGCAGTACTTC. Complete variable domain (other parts from reference TRBV11-2 and TRBJ2-7): EAGVAQSPRYKIIEKRQSVAFWCNPISGHATLYWYQQILGQGPKLLIQFQNNGVVDDSQLPKDRFSAERLKGVDSTLKIQPAKLEDSAVYLCASSLGVQFEQYFGPGTRLTVT.

The V gene is TRBV5-1, the J gene TRBJ2-5; D possibly corresponds to TRBD2 (6 bases). Germline assignment: CDR1 SGHRS and CDR2 YFSETQ. The V gene lost 4 bases and the J gene lost 4 bases, with 17 bases spanning the gap. The CDR3 totals 15 residues. The CDR3 loop is CASSPGEVLRETQYF. CDR3 coding DNA: TGCGCCAGCAGCCCCGGGGAGGTCCTACGAGAGACCCAGTACTTC.

This chain connects TRBV27 to TRBJ1-2, with no clear D. The V gene's germline CDR1 is MNHEY and CDR2 SMNVEV (reference sequence). The CDR3 loop spans 13 amino acids. Trimming removed 3 bases from V and 6 bases from J, with 11 bases in between. CDR3 region: CASSFRSGHGYTF. CDR3 DNA: TGTGCCAGCAGTTTTAGGTCGGGTCATGGCTACACCTTC.

The chain joins TRBV28 to TRBJ1-3, with 7 positions matching TRBD1. CDR3 size: 14 residues. V dropped 6 bases and J dropped 3; count of bases not matched to a gene: 5. From germline, CDR1 is MDHEN and CDR2 SYDVKM. This CDR3 reads CASRTGAFGNTIYF. The CDR3, as DNA: TGTGCCAGCAGAACAGGGGCATTTGGAAACACCATATATTTT.

The CDR3 region has the DNA TGTGCCAGCAGTCCAATCTTCAAACTAGAGAGCTCCTACAATGAGCAGTTCTTC. It yields the protein CASSPIFKLESSYNEQFF. The V call is TRBV27, the J call TRBJ2-1, with a possible D match to TRBD2 (5 bases). The CDR3 covers 18 residues. Trimming pared 5 bases from V and 0 bases from J, leaving 20 bases between. Germline V gene data show CDR1 as MNHEY and CDR2 as SMNVEV (reference sequence).